These 13 T cell receptor beta chains were sequenced from one sample in a study of cytomegalovirus exposure and HLA in healthy donors (TCRdb year 2017). Receptor amplification or capture employed the immunoSEQ multiplex PCR assay. For the multiplex PCR, a mixture combining 60 forward primers for TCR Vbeta segments and 13 reverse primers for TCR Jbeta segments was used. TCRdb mirrors the immuneACCESS table, restricted to in-frame sequences. Some clones are absent from its copies; in checked studies, under half trace to an unresolved V gene, and the reason for the others is unknown. The sample table contains 150,000 to 200,000 clones; only one count was recorded for 75% of them. The top ten constitute about 8% of the sample. Sequenced material: PBMCs. Receptor source: a woman in her 40s in good health and CMV-seropositive.

This rearrangement joins TRBV27 to TRBJ1-2, with 8 bases fitting TRBD1. The CDR3 length is 14 residues. V shed 3 bases, J shed 12 bases, and the junction held 12 bases outside the gene matches. Germline CDR1 MNHEY, CDR2 SMNVEV (reference sequence). CDR3 in DNA: TGTGCCAGCAGTTTCCGTGGGACAGGCCGAGGCCACACCTTC. As protein: CASSFRGTGRGHTF.

J is TRBJ1-1 and V is TRBV7-6; 7 bases are shared with TRBD1. V dropped 1 base and J dropped 5; count of bases not matched to a gene: 7. The CDR3 contains 15 residues. Germline lookup yields CDR1 SGHVS and CDR2 FNYEAQ. CDR3 sequence reads: CASSLGGGSGTEAFF. Here the CDR3 DNA reads TGTGCCAGCAGCTTAGGAGGGGGCTCGGGGACTGAAGCTTTCTTT.

The chain combines TRBV7-2 with TRBJ2-5, with 11 bases matching TRBD2. Losses at the gene ends were 5 bases for V and 4 bases for J; bases not matched to a gene: 15. The germline CDR1 and CDR2 sequences are SGHTA and FQGNSA. CDR3 size: 18 residues. The CDR3 DNA follows: TGTGCCAGCAGCCCTCCGACTAGCGGGATAGAGTGGTTAGAGACCCAGTACTTC. This gives the protein CASSPPTSGIEWLETQYF.

This rearrangement joins TRBV9 to TRBJ2-1; 13 bases fit TRBD2. Per germline, CDR1 SGDLS and CDR2 YYNGEE. This CDR3 has 15 residues. Trimming cost V 3 bases and J 6 bases; bases outside gene matches: 3. CDR3 loop: CASSDTSGRVNEQFF. The CDR3 nucleotides read TGTGCCAGCAGCGACACTAGCGGGAGGGTCAATGAGCAGTTCTTC.

The chain employs TRBV7-9 and TRBJ1-2, with 10 bases matching TRBD1. The CDR3 covers 16 residues. The V segment lost 4 bases and the J segment 4 bases; nucleotides outside the gene matches: 9. Germline lookup yields CDR1 SEHNR and CDR2 FQNEAQ (reference sequence). CDR3 in amino acids: CASSSSWDRGGYGYTF. The DNA of the CDR3 is TGTGCCAGCAGCTCATCTTGGGACAGGGGAGGCTATGGCTACACCTTC.

This chain uses TRBV28 with TRBJ2-6; the match to TRBD1 covers 9 bases. Germline V gives CDR1 MDHEN, CDR2 SYDVKM. V trimming: 6 bases; J trimming: 2 bases; junction bases outside the gene matches: 11. CDR3 length: 18 residues. CDR3 loop: CASRPPQGAPPGANVLTF. In DNA, the CDR3 is TGTGCCAGCAGGCCTCCACAGGGGGCGCCCCCTGGGGCCAACGTCCTGACTTTC.

The genes are TRBV28 and TRBJ1-2, with D tentatively TRBD1 (5 bases). CDR1 MDHEN and CDR2 SYDVKM come from the germline V gene. Trimming left V 5 bases short and J 8 bases short, with 15 bases between. The CDR3 loop spans 13 amino acids. CDR3 amino acids: CASSPLARGGYTF. The CDR3 region has the DNA TGTGCCAGCAGTCCGCTGGCGCGGGGGGGCTACACCTTC.

This chain connects TRBV11-2 to TRBJ2-7; 8 positions match TRBD1. Germline CDR1 is SGHAT and CDR2 is FQNNGV. V was pared by 5 bases and J by 0 bases, with 6 bases of the junction left unmatched. The CDR3 is 15 amino acids. CDR3 nucleotides: TGTGCCAGCAGCCTCTTCGGACAGGGCTCCTACGAGCAGTACTTC. Translation: CASSLFGQGSYEQYF.

The rearrangement links TRBV9 to TRBJ2-1; a possible D gene is TRBD2 (6 bases). CDR1 and CDR2 (germline): SGDLS, YYNGEE. The CDR3 spans 14 residues. Trimming removed 0 bases from V and 3 bases from J, with 7 bases in between. The CDR3 sequence: CASSVGGLYNEQFF. The CDR3 bases are TGTGCCAGCAGCGTAGGGGGACTCTACAATGAGCAGTTCTTC.

V usage is TRBV10-3 and J usage is TRBJ2-3; 9 bases align to TRBD2. Trimming took 2 bases from V and 3 from J; bases not matched to a gene: 6. CDR3 length: 16 amino acids. From germline, CDR1 is ENHRY and CDR2 SYGVKD. The CDR3 loop is CAISEGGSGGTDTQYF. CDR3 sequence (DNA): TGTGCCATCAGTGAGGGAGGTAGCGGGGGAACAGATACGCAGTATTTT.

CDR3 in amino acids: CASSLGGKQGTEAFF. The CDR3 bases are TGTGCCAGCAGTTTAGGAGGGAAGCAGGGCACTGAAGCTTTCTTT. This rearrangement joins TRBV28 to TRBJ1-1; D may be TRBD1 (5 bases). The germline V and J ends were trimmed by 2 bases and 4 bases, with 14 bases remaining between them. Germline CDR1 and CDR2: MDHEN and SYDVKM. The CDR3 contains 15 residues. The full variable domain, in which reference TRBV28 and TRBJ1-1 provide the parts outside the CDR3, is DVKVTQSSRYLVKRTGEKVFLECVQDMDHENMFWYRQDPGLGLRLIYFSYDVKMKEKGDIPEGYSVSREKKERFSLILESASTNQTSMYLCASSLGGKQGTEAFFGQGTRLTVV.

V gene TRBV10-3 combines with J gene TRBJ2-5; 10 nucleotides align to TRBD1. Germline lookup yields CDR1 ENHRY and CDR2 SYGVKD. The CDR3 has 14 residues. J was trimmed by 5 bases and V by 5 bases; bases with no gene match: 5. DNA for the CDR3: TGTGCCATCAGTTGGACAGGGGGTGAGGAGACCCAGTACTTC. Translation gives CAISWTGGEETQYF.

The chain employs TRBV29-1 and TRBJ2-5, with a tentative D call TRBD1 (6 bases). Germline assignment: CDR1 SQVTM and CDR2 ANQGSEA. Between the trimmed V and J ends, which lost 7 bases and 5 bases, there was a span of 14 bases. The CDR3 spans 12 residues. The CDR3 coding sequence is TGCAGCGGCTTACAGGGTGGGGAGACCCAGTACTTC. Its protein is CSGLQGGETQYF.